The TCR beta chain under discussion was sequenced for a study of blood T cell repertoires in COVID-19. Looking at the study overall: Sources were T cells, B-cell-depleted T cells, or PBMCs; the material itself was cDNA or gDNA.

CDR3 length equals 15 residues. Trimming removed 5 bases at V and 3 bases at J, with 14 bases between. Germline values: CDR1 LGHNA, CDR2 YNFKEQ. Method: immunoSEQ multiplex PCR; TCRdb's copy keeps in-frame clones and lacks some. This sample has about 130,000 clones; approximately 84% occur once, and the top ten carry 9% to 15%. The sample was peripheral blood. The origin of this receptor is a woman aged 55-69 years with acute or convalescent COVID-19. The chain links TRBV4-2 to TRBJ1-3; the D gene is possibly TRBD1 (6 bases). The CDR3 DNA sequence: TGTGCCAGCAGCGAATATACAGGGAGTGGAAACACCATATATTTT. This gives the protein CASSEYTGSGNTIYF.